This passage covers 7 T cell receptor beta chains from one sample sequenced in a study of spatial heterogeneity in lung cancer. Points from the study as a whole: Tracking of tumor mutation counts was seen in expanded intratumoral alpha and beta TCR counts.

TCRdb reprocessed the 5' RACE reads via MiXCR and lists one record per CDR3 protein. This sample yields 12,000 or so distinct CDR3 sequences, of which more than 14% are seen a single time; around a sixth belongs to the top ten. Time point of the sample: sample taken at primary tumor resection. Their recognized antigens are unknown. The sample in question was lung tumor tissue, obtained at surgery. Receptors were obtained from a male donor with early-stage non-small cell lung cancer.

The chain recombines TRBV7-2 with TRBJ2-7; TRBD2 aligns across 11 bases. Germline V lookup: CDR1 SGHTA, CDR2 FQGNSA. After removal of 6 bases from V and 1 base from J, the junction contained 8 bases not matched to a gene. The CDR3 is made up of 16 amino acids. The CDR3 region has the DNA TGTGCCAGCAGTCCTAGACTAGCGGGGCCATCCTACGAGCAGTACGTC. It specifies CASSPRLAGPSYEQYV.

This chain connects TRBV7-8 to TRBJ2-1; D is perhaps TRBD1 (5 bases). V was clipped by 5 bases and J by 0 bases, with 8 bases between them. This CDR3 contains 14 residues. Looked up from germline, CDR1 is SGHVS and CDR2 is FQNEAQ. The DNA for the CDR3 is TGTGCCAGCAGCATCAGGGTCTCCTACAATGAGCAGTTCTTC. Translated: CASSIRVSYNEQFF.

This clonotype qualifies as hyperexpanded. V is TRBV6-1 and J is TRBJ1-5; 7 bases map to TRBD1. Per the germline V gene, CDR1 is MNHNS and CDR2 is SASEGT. V dropped 1 base and J dropped 6; count of bases not matched to a gene: 6. This CDR3 has 15 amino acids. The CDR3 region is CASSEVAGGIQPQHF. CDR3 bases: TGTGCCAGCAGTGAAGTCGCAGGGGGAATTCAGCCCCAGCATTTT.

This sequence joins TRBV6-4 and TRBJ1-4; 9 bases line up with TRBD1. With 4 bases clipped from V and 8 bases from J, the junction kept 2 bases outside the gene matches. CDR1 and CDR2 from the germline V gene are MRHNA and SNTAGT. This CDR3 is 13 amino acids long. This chain's CDR3 is CASSGGQGEKLFF. The CDR3 nucleotides read TGTGCCAGCAGTGGCGGACAGGGGGAAAAACTGTTTTTT.

This clonotype was detected many times. The chain links TRBV3-1 to TRBJ2-4, with 12 bases fitting TRBD2. The CDR3 is 16 residues long. CDR1 LGHDT and CDR2 YNNKEL come from the germline V gene (reference sequence). V shed 4 bases, J shed 8 bases, and the junction held 9 bases outside the gene matches. The CDR3 is CASSPGTSGRFDIQYF. Here the CDR3 DNA reads TGTGCCAGCAGCCCCGGGACTAGCGGGCGCTTTGACATTCAGTACTTC.

This sequence joins TRBV18 and TRBJ2-1; D call uncertain. The germline V gene has CDR1 KGHSH and CDR2 LQKENI. The V and J ends lost 3 bases and 8 bases respectively, with 5 bases between them. The CDR3 extends over 11 amino acids. The CDR3 sequence is CASSPYDEQFF. Here the CDR3 DNA reads TGTGCCAGCTCACCTTACGATGAGCAGTTCTTC. The full variable domain, its missing parts supplied by reference TRBV18 and TRBJ2-1, is NAGVMQNPRHLVRRRGQEARLRCSPMKGHSHVYWYRQLPEEGLKFMVYLQKENIIDESGMPKERFSAEFPKEGPSILRIQQVVRGDSAAYFCASSPYDEQFFGPGTRLTVL.

Many counts were recorded for this clonotype. The chain uses TRBV7-2 and TRBJ2-2; 10 bases map to TRBD1. Germline V lookup: CDR1 SGHTA, CDR2 FQGNSA. V dropped 5 bases and J dropped 5; count of bases not matched to a gene: 5. The CDR3 has 15 residues. CDR3 DNA: TGTGCCAGCAGCCCCGGACAGGGGGGGACCGGGGAGCTGTTTTTT. Translation gives CASSPGQGGTGELFF.